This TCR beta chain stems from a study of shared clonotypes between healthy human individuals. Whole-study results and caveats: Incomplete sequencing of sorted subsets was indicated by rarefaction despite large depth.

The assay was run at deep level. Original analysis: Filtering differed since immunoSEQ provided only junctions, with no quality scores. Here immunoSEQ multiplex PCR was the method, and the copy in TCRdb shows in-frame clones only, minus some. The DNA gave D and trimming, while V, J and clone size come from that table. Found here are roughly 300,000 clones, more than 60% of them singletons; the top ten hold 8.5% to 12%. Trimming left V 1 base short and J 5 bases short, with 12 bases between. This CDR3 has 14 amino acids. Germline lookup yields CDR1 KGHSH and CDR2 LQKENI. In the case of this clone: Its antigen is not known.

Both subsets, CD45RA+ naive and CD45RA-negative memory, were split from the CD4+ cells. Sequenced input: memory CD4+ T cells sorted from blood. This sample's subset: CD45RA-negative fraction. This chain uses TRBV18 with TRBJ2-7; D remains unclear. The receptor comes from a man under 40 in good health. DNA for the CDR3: TGTGCCAGCTCACCACTCGACGGCCGCGACGAGCAGTACTTC. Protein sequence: CASSPLDGRDEQYF. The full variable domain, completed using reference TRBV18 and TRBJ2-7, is NAGVMQNPRHLVRRRGQEARLRCSPMKGHSHVYWYRQLPEEGLKFMVYLQKENIIDESGMPKERFSAEFPKEGPSILRIQQVVRGDSAAYFCASSPLDGRDEQYFGPGTRLTVT.